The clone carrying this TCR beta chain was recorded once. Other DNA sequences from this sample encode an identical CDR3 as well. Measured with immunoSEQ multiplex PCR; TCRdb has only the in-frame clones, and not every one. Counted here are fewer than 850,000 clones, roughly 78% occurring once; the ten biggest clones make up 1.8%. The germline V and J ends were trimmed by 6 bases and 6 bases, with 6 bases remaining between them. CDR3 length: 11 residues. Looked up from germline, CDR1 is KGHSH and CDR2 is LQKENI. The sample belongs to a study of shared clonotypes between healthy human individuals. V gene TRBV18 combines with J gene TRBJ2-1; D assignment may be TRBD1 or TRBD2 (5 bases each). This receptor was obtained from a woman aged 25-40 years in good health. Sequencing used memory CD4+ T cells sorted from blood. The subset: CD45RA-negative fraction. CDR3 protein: CASSGGNEQFF. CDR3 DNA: TGTGCCAGCTCTGGGGGCAATGAGCAGTTCTTC.